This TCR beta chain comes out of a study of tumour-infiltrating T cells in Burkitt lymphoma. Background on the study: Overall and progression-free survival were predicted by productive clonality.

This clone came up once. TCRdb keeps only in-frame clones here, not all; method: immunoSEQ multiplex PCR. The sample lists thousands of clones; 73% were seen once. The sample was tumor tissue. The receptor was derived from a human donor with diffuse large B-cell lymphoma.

The DNA of the CDR3 is TGTGCCAGCATCAAGGAGAGCTCGACGGGTGAAGCTTTCTTT. Its translation: CASIKESSTGEAFF. The genes are TRBV2 and TRBJ1-1; no clear D gene. V was shortened by 7 bases and J by 7 bases, with 19 bases between the two germline ends. Germline V gene data show CDR1 as SNHLY and CDR2 as FYNNEI. CDR3 length: 14 residues.